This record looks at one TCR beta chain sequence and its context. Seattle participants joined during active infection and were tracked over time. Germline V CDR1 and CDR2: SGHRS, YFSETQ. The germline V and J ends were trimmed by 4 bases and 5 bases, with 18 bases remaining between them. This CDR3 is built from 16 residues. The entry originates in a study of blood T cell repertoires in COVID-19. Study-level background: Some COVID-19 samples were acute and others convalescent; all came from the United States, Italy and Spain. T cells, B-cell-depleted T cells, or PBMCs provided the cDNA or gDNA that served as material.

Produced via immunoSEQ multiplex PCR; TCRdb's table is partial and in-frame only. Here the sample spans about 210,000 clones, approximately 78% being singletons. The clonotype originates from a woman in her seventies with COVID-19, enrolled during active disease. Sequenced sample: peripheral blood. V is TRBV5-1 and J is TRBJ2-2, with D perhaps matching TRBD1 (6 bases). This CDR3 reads CASSKDGTIGTGELFF. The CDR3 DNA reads TGCGCCAGCAGCAAAGACGGGACAATAGGAACCGGGGAGCTGTTTTTT.